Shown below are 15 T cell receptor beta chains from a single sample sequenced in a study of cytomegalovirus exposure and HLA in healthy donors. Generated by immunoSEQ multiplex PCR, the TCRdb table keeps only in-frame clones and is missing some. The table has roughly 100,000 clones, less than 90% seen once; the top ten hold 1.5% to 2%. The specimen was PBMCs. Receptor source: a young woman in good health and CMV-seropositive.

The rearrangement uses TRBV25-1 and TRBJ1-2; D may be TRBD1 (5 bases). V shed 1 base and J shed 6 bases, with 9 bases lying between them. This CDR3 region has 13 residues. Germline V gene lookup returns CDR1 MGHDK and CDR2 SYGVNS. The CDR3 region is CASSESGRNGYTF. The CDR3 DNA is TGTGCCAGCAGTGAATCAGGGCGCAATGGCTACACCTTC.

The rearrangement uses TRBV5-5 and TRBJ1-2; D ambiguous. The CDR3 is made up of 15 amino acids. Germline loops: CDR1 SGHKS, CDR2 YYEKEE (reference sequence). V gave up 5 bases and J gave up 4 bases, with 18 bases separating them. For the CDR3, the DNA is TGTGCCAGCAGGGCGGAGGGCCGGGATCCCTATGGCTACACCTTC. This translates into CASRAEGRDPYGYTF.

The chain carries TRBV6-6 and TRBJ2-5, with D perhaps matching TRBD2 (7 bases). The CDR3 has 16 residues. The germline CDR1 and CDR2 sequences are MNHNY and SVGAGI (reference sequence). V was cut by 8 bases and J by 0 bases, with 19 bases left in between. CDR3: CASGGGRKRYQETQYF. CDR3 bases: TGTGCCAGCGGGGGGGGGCGAAAGAGATACCAAGAGACCCAGTACTTC.

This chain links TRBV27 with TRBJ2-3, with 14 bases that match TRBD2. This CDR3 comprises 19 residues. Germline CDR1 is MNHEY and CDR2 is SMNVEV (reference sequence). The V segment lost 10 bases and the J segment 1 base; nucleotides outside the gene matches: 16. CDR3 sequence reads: CATRGTGTSGSSGTDTQYF. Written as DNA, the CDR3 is TGTGCCACCAGAGGTACCGGGACTAGCGGGAGTTCGGGCACAGATACGCAGTATTTT.

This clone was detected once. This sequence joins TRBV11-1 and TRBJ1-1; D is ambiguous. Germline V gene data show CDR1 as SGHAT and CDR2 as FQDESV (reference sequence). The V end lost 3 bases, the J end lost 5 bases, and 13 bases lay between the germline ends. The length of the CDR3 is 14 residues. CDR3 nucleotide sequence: TGTGCCAGCAGCTTGGCAGGTTATGTAACTGAAGCTTTCTTT. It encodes CASSLAGYVTEAFF.

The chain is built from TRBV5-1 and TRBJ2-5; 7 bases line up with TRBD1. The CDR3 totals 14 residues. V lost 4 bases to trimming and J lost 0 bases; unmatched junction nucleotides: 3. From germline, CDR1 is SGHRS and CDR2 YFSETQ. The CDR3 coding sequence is TGCGCCAGCAGCATCGGGACAGACCAAGAGACCCAGTACTTC. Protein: CASSIGTDQETQYF.

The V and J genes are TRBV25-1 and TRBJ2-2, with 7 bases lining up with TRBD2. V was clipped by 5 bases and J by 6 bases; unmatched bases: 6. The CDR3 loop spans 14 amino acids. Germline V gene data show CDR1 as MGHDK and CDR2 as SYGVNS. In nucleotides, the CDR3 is TGTGCCAGCAGTCGGGGAGGGGAGTCCGGGGAGCTGTTTTTT. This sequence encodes CASSRGGESGELFF. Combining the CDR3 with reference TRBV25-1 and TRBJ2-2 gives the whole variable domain EADIYQTPRYLVIGTGKKITLECSQTMGHDKMYWYQQDPGMELHLIHYSYGVNSTEKGDLSSESTVSRIRTEHFPLTLESARPSHTSQYLCASSRGGESGELFFGEGSRLTVL.

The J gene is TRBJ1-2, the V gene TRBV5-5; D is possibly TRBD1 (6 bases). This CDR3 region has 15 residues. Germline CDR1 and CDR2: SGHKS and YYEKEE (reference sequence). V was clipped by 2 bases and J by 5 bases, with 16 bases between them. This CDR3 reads CASSFLGGGGYGYTF. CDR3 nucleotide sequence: TGTGCCAGCAGCTTTCTCGGTGGGGGCGGATATGGCTACACCTTC.

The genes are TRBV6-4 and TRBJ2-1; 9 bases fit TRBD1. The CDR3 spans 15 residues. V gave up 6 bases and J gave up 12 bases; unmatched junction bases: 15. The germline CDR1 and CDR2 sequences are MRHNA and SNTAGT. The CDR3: CASSAGTGSVFRQFF. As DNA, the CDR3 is TGTGCCAGCAGCGCCGGGACAGGGAGTGTTTTTCGGCAGTTCTTC.

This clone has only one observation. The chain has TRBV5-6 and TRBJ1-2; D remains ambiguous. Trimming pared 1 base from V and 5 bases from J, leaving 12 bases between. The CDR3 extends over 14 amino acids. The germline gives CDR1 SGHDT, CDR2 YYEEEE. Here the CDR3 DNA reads TGTGCCAGCAGCTTGAGCGGGGTCCAATATGGCTACACCTTC. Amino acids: CASSLSGVQYGYTF.

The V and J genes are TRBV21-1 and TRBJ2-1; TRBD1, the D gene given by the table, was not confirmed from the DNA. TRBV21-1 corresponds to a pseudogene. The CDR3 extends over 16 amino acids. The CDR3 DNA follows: TGTGCCAGCAGCAAAGGTCCAATCCAGGGGGACAATGAGCAGTTCTTC. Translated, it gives CASSKGPIQGDNEQFF.

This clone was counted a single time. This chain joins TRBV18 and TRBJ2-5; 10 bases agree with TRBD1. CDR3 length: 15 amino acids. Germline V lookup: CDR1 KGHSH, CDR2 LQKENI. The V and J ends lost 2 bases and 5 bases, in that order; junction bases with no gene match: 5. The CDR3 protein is CASSPGDRGLETQYF. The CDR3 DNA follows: TGTGCCAGCTCACCAGGGGACAGGGGTCTGGAGACCCAGTACTTC. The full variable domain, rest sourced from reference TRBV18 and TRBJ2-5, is NAGVMQNPRHLVRRRGQEARLRCSPMKGHSHVYWYRQLPEEGLKFMVYLQKENIIDESGMPKERFSAEFPKEGPSILRIQQVVRGDSAAYFCASSPGDRGLETQYFGPGTRLLVL.

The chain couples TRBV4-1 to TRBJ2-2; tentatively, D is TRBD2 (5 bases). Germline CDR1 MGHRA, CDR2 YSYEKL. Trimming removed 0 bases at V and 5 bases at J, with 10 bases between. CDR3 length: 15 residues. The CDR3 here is CASSQDRTGTGELFF. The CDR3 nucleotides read TGCGCCAGCAGCCAAGATAGGACGGGAACCGGGGAGCTGTTTTTT.

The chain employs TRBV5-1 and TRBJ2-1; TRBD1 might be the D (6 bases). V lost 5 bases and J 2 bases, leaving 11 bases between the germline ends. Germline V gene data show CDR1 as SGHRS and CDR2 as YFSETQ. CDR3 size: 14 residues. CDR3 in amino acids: CASSNTGTYNEQFF. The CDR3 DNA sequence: TGCGCCAGCAGTAACACAGGGACCTACAATGAGCAGTTCTTC.

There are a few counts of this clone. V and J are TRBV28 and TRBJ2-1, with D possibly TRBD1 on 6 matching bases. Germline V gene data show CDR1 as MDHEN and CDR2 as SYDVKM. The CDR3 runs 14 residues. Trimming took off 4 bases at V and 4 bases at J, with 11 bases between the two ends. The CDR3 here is CASSYRTAYNEQFF. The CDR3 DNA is TGTGCCAGCAGTTACCGGACAGCATACAATGAGCAGTTCTTC.